The entry that follows covers one TCR beta chain sequence. Sequencing used immunoSEQ multiplex PCR; TCRdb keeps in-frame clones, though not all of them. The sample has about 34,000 clones, around 90% seen once. CDR3 length: 14 amino acids. In germline, CDR1 is MGHRA, CDR2 YSYEKL. Trimming cost V 6 bases and J 5 bases, with 15 bases left between them. The entry originates in a study of T cell changes during pregnancy in multiple sclerosis. The J gene is TRBJ2-3, the V gene TRBV4-1; a possible D gene is TRBD1 (6 bases). The sequence was obtained from a female donor with multiple sclerosis, enrolled in a pregnancy study. The sequences come from CD8+ T cells from peripheral blood mononuclear cells, collected in the third trimester of pregnancy. This CDR3 reads CASRTQQGRDTQYF. CDR3 coding DNA: TGCGCCAGCAGGACGCAGCAGGGGAGAGATACGCAGTATTTT.